The 3 T cell receptor beta chains below come from one sample, sequenced in a study of T cells in Graves' hyperthyroidism and ophthalmopathy. Authors of the study amplified TCR beta CDR3 regions from RNA transcripts. TCR CDR3 underwent first-round RT-PCR with the HTBI primer set. TCRdb ran MiXCR on the multiplex PCR reads and lists one entry per CDR3 protein. The sample lists a few hundred thousand distinct CDR3 sequences; less than 15% were seen once. Sequencing was done on a sample of blood. The receptors shown here come from a woman aged 40 to 50 with Graves' hyperthyroidism.

This clonotype was seen at least ten times. The chain employs TRBV20-1 and TRBJ2-1; a weak D match, TRBD1 (5 bases). V was shortened by 2 bases and J by 5 bases, with 19 bases between the two germline ends. The CDR3 is 16 amino acids. Germline V gives CDR1 DFQATT, CDR2 SNEGSKA (reference sequence). CDR3 DNA: TGCAGTGCTAGACCCCAGGGATCTGGACCCAACAATGAGCAGTTCTTC. Amino acids: CSARPQGSGPNNEQFF.

This clonotype was picked up a small number of times. Written as DNA, the CDR3 is TGCGCCAGCAGCTTGTCAAAGGCTAGCGGATACACCGGGGAGCTGTTTTTT. Protein sequence: CASSLSKASGYTGELFF. The chain carries TRBV5-1 and TRBJ2-2; 7 bases fit TRBD2. This CDR3 comprises 17 residues. The germline CDR1 and CDR2 sequences are SGHRS and YFSETQ. The ends lost 1 base at V and 3 bases at J; junction bases unmatched: 9.

This clonotype showed up many times. The rearrangement links TRBV6-2 or TRBV6-3 to TRBJ1-2; D remains ambiguous. This CDR3 has 13 residues. The V gene's germline CDR1 is MNHEY and CDR2 SVGEGT. V lost 2 bases, J lost 2 bases, and 6 bases lay in between. This chain's CDR3 is CASSYDGNYGYTF. CDR3 bases: TGTGCCAGCAGTTACGACGGCAACTATGGCTACACCTTC.